The clone carrying this T cell receptor beta chain occurred many times. Its matching antigen is unknown. Library construction for TCR beta used iRepertoire HTBI primers and Arm-PCR of CDR3 regions. Using its own MiXCR run on the multiplex PCR reads, TCRdb lists one record per CDR3 protein. In the table there are roughly 500,000 distinct CDR3 sequences, around 12% of which are singletons. The data derive from a study of regulatory T cells in long-lasting Graves disease. CDR1 SNHLY and CDR2 FYNNEI come from the germline V gene. This CDR3 spans 14 amino acids. V was pared by 6 bases and J by 0 bases, with 10 bases between. Indicated time point: newly diagnosed GD, antithyroid drugs for less than 3 months. Generation of the TCR library employed RNA extracted from PBMCs. Study-wide results and caveats: There was favoring of TRBV28, TRBJ1-2 and TRBJ2-5 in persistent disease. Researchers reported studying only peripheral blood, not thyroid tissue.

These same data were also listed under a study on T cells in Graves' hyperthyroidism and ophthalmopathy. That publication notes: In the first-round RT-PCR of the TCR CDR3, the HTBI primer set was used. Peripheral blood also featured most of the thyroid clonotypes expanded above 0.001.

The sequenced sample was peripheral blood mononuclear cells (PBMCs), obtained at new diagnosis, from a patient treated with antithyroid drugs. This clonotype was obtained from a woman in her twenties or thirties with Graves disease. The chain uses TRBV2 and TRBJ2-3; D gene uncertain. CDR3 bases: TGTGCCAGCAGAATTGACACTAGCACAGATACGCAGTATTTT. The encoded protein is CASRIDTSTDTQYF. The variable domain in full, completed from reference TRBV2 and TRBJ2-3, reads EPEVTQTPSHQVTQMGQEVILRCVPISNHLYFYWYRQILGQKVEFLVSFYNNEISEKSEIFDDQFSVERPDGSNFTLKIRSTKLEDSAMYFCASRIDTSTDTQYFGPGTRLTVL.